Presented here are 27 T cell receptor beta chains from one specimen sequenced in a study of CD8+CD57+ T cells in acquired aplastic anemia (dated by TCRdb to the late 2010s). Sequenced using an Illumina HiSeq 2000. Genomic DNA served as template for TCR beta VDJ combination and CDR3 sequence profiling. TCRdb itself trimmed the public reads at Q25 with fastp, ran MiXCR and retained productive beta chains. Each entry merges the rows of one CDR3 protein and shows their most common DNA and genes. The sample table shows 200,000 to 250,000 distinct CDR3 sequences, and approximately 60% are seen once. The top ten clonotypes cover approximately 30% of the sample. The material sequenced was sorted CD4+, CD8+, or CD8+CD57+ T cells (not recorded which) from PBMCs. The receptors originated from a human donor in good health.

This clonotype was detected many times. V usage is TRBV6-1 and J usage is TRBJ2-7, with a tentative D call TRBD2 (6 bases). The CDR3 extends over 16 amino acids. Germline CDR1 MNHNS, CDR2 SASEGT. The V and J ends lost 6 bases and 0 bases respectively, with 18 bases between them. CDR3 protein: CASRASSGESSYEQYF. The DNA of the CDR3 is TGTGCCAGCAGGGCTAGTAGCGGAGAGAGCTCCTACGAGCAGTACTTC.

The chain has TRBV14 and TRBJ2-7; D call uncertain. The germline gives CDR1 SGHDN, CDR2 FVKESK. This CDR3 region has 14 residues. V was shortened by 3 bases and J by 6 bases, with 15 bases between the two germline ends. DNA of the CDR3: TGTGCCAGCAGCCACCAATCCACAGTACGCGAGCAGTACTTC. Amino acids: CASSHQSTVREQYF.

The sample holds many counts of this clonotype. Written as DNA, the CDR3 is TGCAGTGCGGATCACAGGGGGTATGTAGACATGAACACTGAAGCTTTCTTT. Its protein is CSADHRGYVDMNTEAFF. The V gene is TRBV20-1, the J gene TRBJ1-1; 8 positions agree with TRBD1. Germline V gene lookup returns CDR1 DFQATT and CDR2 SNEGSKA (reference sequence). Trimming took 6 bases from V and 0 from J; bases not matched to a gene: 15. The CDR3 sequence is 17 residues long.

This clonotype was seen once. This chain uses TRBV12-3 or TRBV12-4 with TRBJ1-1; D gene uncertain. The length of the CDR3 is 17 residues. V was cut by 3 bases and J by 5 bases, with 22 bases left in between. CDR3 in amino acids: CASSFSPPGPSGTEAFF. The DNA for the CDR3 is TGTGCCAGCAGTTTTTCGCCACCGGGCCCCTCTGGAACTGAAGCTTTCTTT.

The chain recombines TRBV7-8 with TRBJ2-3, with a weak D call TRBD1 (6 bases). CDR1 is SGHVS, CDR2 FQNEAQ, per germline. Trimming cost V 6 bases and J 6 bases, with 13 bases left between them. This CDR3 contains 13 residues. CDR3 DNA sequence: TGTGCCAGCAGAATAGATAGGGGGGATACGCAGTATTTT. Translated, it gives CASRIDRGDTQYF.

In nucleotides, the CDR3 is TGTGCCAGCAGCTTAGAAGTGCCCAATTCACCCCTCCACTTT. This translates into CASSLEVPNSPLHF. The rearrangement uses TRBV11-2 and TRBJ1-6; no reliable D call. V lost 0 bases, J lost 7 bases, and 7 bases lay in between. The CDR3 is 14 amino acids. Germline V gene data show CDR1 as SGHAT and CDR2 as FQNNGV.

The J gene is TRBJ2-1, the V gene TRBV10-3, with D perhaps being TRBD1 or TRBD2 (6 bases each). The CDR3 consists of 15 residues. Per the germline V gene, CDR1 is ENHRY and CDR2 is SYGVKD. V gave up 3 bases and J gave up 6 bases, with 15 bases separating them. CDR3 amino acids: CAISEVTKGGNEQFF. In DNA form, the CDR3 reads TGTGCCATCAGTGAAGTGACTAAGGGGGGCAATGAGCAGTTCTTC.

On this clonotype: Compared with germline, one end of the junction differs, possibly owing to a read error. The gene calls are TRBV11-2 and TRBJ2-7; 8 bases are shared with TRBD1. The CDR3 has 13 amino acids. The germline CDR1 and CDR2 sequences are SGHAT and FQNNGV. CDR3 sequence: CASSLTGVYEQHF. The CDR3 DNA follows: TGTGCCAGCAGCTTGACAGGGGTCTACGAGCAGCACTTC.

This clonotype was seen many times. The chain is built from TRBV7-8 and TRBJ2-7, with TRBD1 matching 8 bases. Germline V gene data show CDR1 as SGHVS and CDR2 as FQNEAQ. The V segment lost 1 base and the J segment 5 bases; nucleotides outside the gene matches: 7. This CDR3 contains 15 residues. The CDR3 DNA reads as TGTGCCAGCAGCTTAGTCTTGGACAGGGCCCACGAGCAGTACTTC. Amino acid sequence: CASSLVLDRAHEQYF.

This clonotype was counted between two and nine times. J is TRBJ2-7 and V is TRBV10-3, with 7 bases matching TRBD1. CDR1 and CDR2 from the germline V gene are ENHRY and SYGVKD. This CDR3 has 17 amino acids. V trimming: 3 bases; J trimming: 4 bases; junction bases outside the gene matches: 15. The CDR3 nucleotides read TGTGCCATCAGTGACCGGACAGGCGAAGCTCGAGGGTACGAGCAGTACTTC. Translating gives CAISDRTGEARGYEQYF.

This chain links TRBV10-3 with TRBJ2-3, with D perhaps TRBD2 (6 bases). The CDR3 is 15 residues long. With 6 bases removed from V and 1 base from J, the gap between germline ends came to 14 bases. Germline CDR1 ENHRY, CDR2 SYGVKD. This chain's CDR3 is CAISEAGPGTDTQYF. CDR3 sequence (DNA): TGTGCCATCAGCGAAGCGGGTCCCGGCACAGATACGCAGTATTTT.

The chain recombines TRBV7-8 with TRBJ2-5; D uncertain. Germline CDR1 reads SGHVS; CDR2 reads FQNEAQ. This CDR3 has 12 amino acids. V lost 2 bases and J lost 5, with 6 bases in between. The CDR3 region is CASSLKVETQYF. CDR3 in DNA: TGTGCCAGCAGCTTAAAGGTGGAGACCCAGTACTTC. The variable domain in full, with the rest retrieved from reference TRBV7-8 and TRBJ2-5, is GAGVSQSPRYKVAKRGQDVALRCDPISGHVSLFWYQQALGQGPEFLTYFQNEAQLDKSGLPSDRFFAERPEGSVSTLKIQRTQQEDSAVYLCASSLKVETQYFGPGTRLLVL.

The rearrangement joins TRBV7-3 to TRBJ1-5, with D unresolved. The CDR3 covers 22 residues. Between the trimmed V and J ends, which lost 5 bases and 0 bases, there was a span of 32 bases. The germline CDR1 and CDR2 sequences are SGHTA and FQGTGA. The CDR3: CASSQESRRESLRSHSNQPQHF. The CDR3 coding sequence is TGTGCCAGCAGCCAAGAAAGCCGTAGGGAGTCGTTAAGGTCTCATAGCAATCAGCCCCAGCATTTT.

This clonotype showed up many times. The chain joins TRBV7-8 to TRBJ2-7; D gene ambiguous. Looked up from germline, CDR1 is SGHVS and CDR2 is FQNEAQ. V lost 1 base, J lost 5 bases, and 9 bases lay in between. CDR3 size: 13 residues. The CDR3 DNA reads TGTGCCAGCAGCTTAGGCGGTTTGAACGAGCAGTACTTC. It codes for CASSLGGLNEQYF.

J is TRBJ2-1 and V is TRBV20-1; possibly TRBD1 for D (5 bases). Deletions cut 2 bases from V and 0 bases from J, with 17 bases between. Germline V CDR1 and CDR2: DFQATT, SNEGSKA (reference sequence). The CDR3 is 17 amino acids. The CDR3 sequence: CSARSTQGSSSYNEQFF. CDR3 coding DNA: TGCAGTGCTAGATCGACCCAGGGCTCGAGCTCCTACAATGAGCAGTTCTTC.

This chain connects TRBV7-8 to TRBJ1-5; D gene ambiguous. The length of the CDR3 is 15 residues. Per germline, CDR1 SGHVS and CDR2 FQNEAQ. V gave up 1 base and J gave up 1 base, with 8 bases separating them. CDR3: CASSLDGGSNQPQHF. DNA for the CDR3: TGTGCCAGCAGCTTAGACGGTGGGAGCAATCAGCCCCAGCATTTT.

Comments on this clonotype: This may be a read error: a much more frequent sequence differs by one nucleotide. V usage is TRBV6-2 or TRBV6-3 and J usage is TRBJ2-3; D is uncertain. The germline V gene encodes CDR1 MNHEY and CDR2 SVGEGT. CDR3 length equals 12 residues. CDR3 sequence: CASLGPDQPQRF. The CDR3 bases are TGTGCCAGCCTCGGGCCAGATCAGCCCCAGCGTTTT.

The chain joins TRBV9 to TRBJ2-7, with D unresolved. Looked up from germline, CDR1 is SGDLS and CDR2 is YYNGEE. This CDR3 is built from 14 residues. Trimming stripped 4 bases from V and 6 bases from J, with 17 bases between. The CDR3 here is CASSPRALLGEQYF. The DNA of the CDR3 is TGTGCCAGCAGCCCTCGGGCACTGTTGGGCGAGCAGTACTTC.

This clonotype has just one count. The chain has TRBV2 and TRBJ1-2, with 7 bases matching TRBD1. The ends lost 1 base at V and 5 bases at J; junction bases unmatched: 4. From germline, CDR1 is SNHLY and CDR2 FYNNEI. This CDR3 has 14 amino acids. The CDR3 spells CASSEEGARYGYTF. CDR3 in DNA: TGTGCCAGCAGTGAAGAGGGGGCGAGGTATGGCTACACCTTC.

This clonotype was counted between two and nine times. V usage is TRBV19 and J usage is TRBJ1-1; no clear D gene. V dropped 4 bases and J dropped 3 bases, with 3 bases sitting between them. CDR1 and CDR2 (germline): LNHDA, SQIVND (reference sequence). This CDR3 has 11 amino acids. The CDR3 here is CASSTYTEAFF. The CDR3 DNA follows: TGTGCCAGTAGTACGTACACTGAAGCTTTCTTT.

This clonotype was counted ten times or more. This chain uses TRBV5-1 with TRBJ2-2, with D unclear. Germline values: CDR1 SGHRS, CDR2 YFSETQ. The V and J ends lost 0 bases and 6 bases respectively, with 3 bases between them. The CDR3 is 12 residues long. The CDR3 here is CASSLVAGELFF. CDR3 sequence (DNA): TGCGCCAGCAGCTTGGTAGCCGGGGAGCTGTTTTTT. The whole variable domain, filled in from reference TRBV5-1 and TRBJ2-2, reads KAGVTQTPRYLIKTRGQQVTLSCSPISGHRSVSWYQQTPGQGLQFLFEYFSETQRNKGNFPGRFSGRQFSNSRSEMNVSTLELGDSALYLCASSLVAGELFFGEGSRLTVL.

This chain uses TRBV5-1 with TRBJ2-7; TRBD2 matches 12 bases. The length of the CDR3 is 15 residues. Trimming took 3 bases from V and 1 from J; bases not matched to a gene: 2. Per the germline V gene, CDR1 is SGHRS and CDR2 is YFSETQ. CDR3 DNA: TGCGCCAGCAGCTCCGGACTAGCGGGATCCTACGAGCAGTACTTC. Protein sequence: CASSSGLAGSYEQYF.

J is TRBJ2-7 and V is TRBV6-5; D tentatively fits TRBD1 or TRBD2 (6 bases each). CDR1 and CDR2 from the germline V gene are MNHEY and SVGAGI. Trimming pared 5 bases from V and 7 bases from J, leaving 18 bases between. This CDR3 region has 14 residues. CDR3 bases: TGTGCCAGCAGTGAAAACCCCGAAGGGGGGGAGCAGTACGTC. This gives the protein CASSENPEGGEQYV.

With respect to this clonotype: The conserved phenylalanine or tryptophan normally closing the CDR3 is absent here, so this likely arose from a read error. The V and J genes are TRBV20-1 and TRBJ2-1; D might be TRBD2 (5 bases). Per germline, CDR1 DFQATT and CDR2 SNEGSKA (reference sequence). V lost 4 bases and J lost 0, with 16 bases in between. The CDR3 spans 16 residues. The CDR3 nucleotides are TGCAGTGCTATACTAGATGTGGGGAGCTCCTACAATGAGCAGTTCCTC. Translation gives CSAILDVGSSYNEQFL.

This clonotype was detected many times. This chain connects TRBV6-4 to TRBJ2-4; D is unresolved. The V end lost 0 bases, the J end lost 7 bases, and 1 base lay between the germline ends. CDR1 and CDR2 (germline): MRHNA, SNTAGT. The CDR3 is made up of 11 amino acids. The CDR3 nucleotides are TGTGCCAGCAGTGACTCTAACATTCAGTACTTC. Encoded protein: CASSDSNIQYF.

V usage is TRBV5-6 and J usage is TRBJ2-3, with 8 bases matching TRBD1. V dropped 4 bases and J dropped 3; count of bases not matched to a gene: 10. The germline CDR1 and CDR2 sequences are SGHDT and YYEEEE. This CDR3 is 16 amino acids long. CDR3 protein: CASSATGGFRTDTQYF. The CDR3 DNA reads TGTGCCAGCAGCGCTACAGGGGGATTTCGTACAGATACGCAGTATTTT.

The rearrangement joins TRBV2 to TRBJ2-5, with a tentative D call TRBD2 (7 bases). The CDR3 spans 13 residues. CDR1 is SNHLY, CDR2 FYNNEI, per germline. V was clipped by 3 bases and J by 5 bases, with 10 bases between them. CDR3 protein: CASSDGGAETQYF. Written as DNA, the CDR3 is TGTGCCAGCAGTGATGGGGGGGCTGAGACCCAGTACTTC.